The rows below give T cell receptor delta chains drawn from one sample of a study of gamma-delta T cells after stem cell transplantation. TCRdb reran clone calling via CATT on the RT-PCR reads. The sample lists fewer than 1,500 delta-chain clones; around a sixth were seen once. Material: gamma-delta T cells. These receptor sequences come from a human donor. It is not recorded whose cells these are; they may come from a transplant donor. Both conserved end residues are part of each CDR3. D genes are given only for firm matches. Not every row has a clone size; where given, it reads once, few, many or a size class.

-	TRDV2	TRDJ1	few	CACEPLLGQTDKLIF	TGTGCCTGTGAGCCCTTACTGGGCCAAACCGATAAACTCATCTTT
TRDD2	TRDV1	TRDJ1	few	CALGPSYSPPYTDKLIF	TGTGCTCTTGGTCCTTCCTACTCCCCCCCATACACCGATAAACTCATCTTT
TRDD3	TRDV2	TRDJ1	medium-sized	CACDHVLGVLTDKLIF	TGTGCCTGTGACCATGTACTGGGGGTCCTCACCGATAAACTCATCTTT
-	TRDV2	TRDJ1	once	CACDTVDSSPGPKVDKLIF	TGTGCCTGTGACACCGTTGACTCCTCGCCCGGCCCTAAGGTCGATAAACTCATCTTT
TRDD3	TRDV2	TRDJ1	large	CACDTVRAGGQTMYTDKLIF	TGTGCCTGTGACACCGTAAGGGCTGGGGGACAAACCATGTACACCGATAAACTCATCTTT
TRDD3	TRDV1	TRDJ3	few	CALGPPGDWGIIRISSWDTRQMFF	TGTGCTCTTGGGCCCCCTGGGGACTGGGGGATAATCCGTATTAGCTCCTGGGACACCCGACAGATGTTTTTC
TRDD3	TRDV2	TRDJ1	-	CACGTLTGGSEFADKLIF	TGTGCCTGTGGCACTCTTACTGGGGGATCTGAATTCGCCGATAAACTCATCTTT
TRDD3	TRDV1	TRDJ1	-	CALGNSMGGDMDTHTDKLIF	TGTGCTCTTGGGAACAGTATGGGTGGGGATATGGACACCCACACCGATAAACTCATCTTT
TRDD3	TRDV3	TRDJ1	-	CAFGGYLHTDKLIF	TGTGCCTTTGGGGGATACCTTCACACCGATAAACTCATCTTT
TRDD3	TRDV1	TRDJ1	medium-sized	CALGELRLPWWGMGTDKLIF	TGTGCTCTTGGGGAACTCCGCCTACCTTGGTGGGGGATGGGGACCGATAAACTCATCTTT
TRDD3	TRDV2	TRDJ1	medium-sized	CACDTLRGPRTGGGTDKLIF	TGTGCCTGTGACACTTTACGAGGGCCCCGTACTGGGGGAGGCACCGATAAACTCATCTTT
TRDD3	TRDV2	TRDJ3	large	CACDTVGDRSWDTRQMFF	TGTGCCTGTGACACCGTGGGGGACCGCTCCTGGGACACCCGACAGATGTTTTTC
-	TRDV1	TRDJ1	few	CALGELGPYELLFEYTDKLIF	TGTGCTCTTGGGGAACTAGGGCCCTACGAGCTCTTGTTCGAATACACCGATAAACTCATCTTT
TRDD3	TRDV2	TRDJ3	few	CACDTVYRGIQNLSSWDTRQMFF	TGTGCCTGTGACACCGTGTACAGGGGGATACAAAACCTGAGCTCCTGGGACACCCGACAGATGTTTTTC
TRDD2	TRDV1	TRDJ1	medium-sized	CALGDVPSYRPTDKLIF	TGTGCTCTTGGGGACGTACCTTCCTACCGACCTACCGATAAACTCATCTTT
-	TRDV2	TRDJ1	-	CACDTLGGATDKLIF	TGTGCCTGTGACACGTTAGGGGGGGCCACCGATAAACTCATCTTT
-	TRDV2	TRDJ1	large	CACDTVGPTNDKLIF	TGTGCCTGTGACACCGTAGGGCCAACTAACGATAAACTCATCTTT
TRDD3	TRDV2	TRDJ3	large	CACEVLGDPWDTRQMFF	TGTGCCTGTGAAGTACTGGGGGATCCCTGGGACACCCGACAGATGTTTTTC
TRDD3	TRDV2	TRDJ1	large	CACDTVGGGPQVYTDKLIF	TGTGCCTGTGACACCGTGGGTGGGGGACCTCAGGTGTACACCGATAAACTCATCTTT
-	TRDV2	TRDJ3	medium-sized	CACDTLLESSWDTRQMFF	TGTGCCTGTGACACGTTATTGGAAAGCTCCTGGGACACCCGACAGATGTTTTTC
TRDD3	TRDV1	TRDJ1	few	CALGGRGLPNSLGDTSTDKLIF	TGTGCTCTTGGGGGTAGGGGCCTTCCCAACTCCCTGGGGGATACCTCAACCGATAAACTCATCTTT
TRDD3	TRDV2	TRDJ1	large	CACDTVARLGDGLKLIF	TGTGCCTGTGACACCGTCGCGAGACTGGGGGACGGCCTTAAACTCATCTTT
TRDD3	TRDV2	TRDJ1	medium-sized	CACDTVGGIRTLVADKLIF	TGTGCCTGTGACACCGTCGGGGGGATACGCACGCTCGTAGCCGATAAACTCATCTTT
TRDD3	TRDV2	TRDJ1	large	CACDTWGIPADKLIF	TGTGCCTGTGACACCTGGGGGATCCCGGCCGATAAACTCATCTTT
TRDD3	TRDV1	TRDJ1	few	CALGELATLGDTETDKLIF	TGTGCTCTTGGGGAACTAGCGACACTGGGGGATACTGAGACCGATAAACTCATCTTT
TRDD3	TRDV1	TRDJ1	medium-sized	CALGEWLPTPTGGYTDKLIF	TGTGCTCTTGGGGAATGGCTTCCTACCCCTACTGGGGGATACACCGATAAACTCATCTTT
TRDD3	TRDV1	TRDJ1	medium-sized	CALGELPRVWGNTDKLIF	TGTGCTCTTGGGGAACTTCCTCGCGTCTGGGGGAACACCGATAAACTCATCTTT
-	TRDV2	TRDJ1	-	CACDNSFAGRGWEKTDKLIF	TGTGCCTGTGACAACTCCTTCGCGGGTAGGGGATGGGAGAAAACCGATAAACTCATCTTT
-	TRDV1	TRDJ1	medium-sized	CALGGLPAVPRGKFDKLIF	TGTGCTCTTGGGGGACTCCCTGCTGTCCCACGTGGGAAGTTCGATAAACTCATCTTT
TRDD3	TRDV1	TRDJ1	once	CALGDLLGEPPRGNYTDKLIF	TGTGCTCTTGGGGACCTACTGGGGGAACCACCCAGGGGTAATTACACCGATAAACTCATCTTT
-	TRDV2	TRDJ1	large	CACDTVGSKYTDKLIF	TGTGCCTGTGACACCGTGGGTTCTAAGTACACCGATAAACTCATCTTT
TRDD3	TRDV2	TRDJ1	medium-sized	CACDILTGGYSDDKLIF	TGTGCCTGTGACATCCTTACTGGGGGATACTCAGACGATAAACTCATCTTT
TRDD3	TRDV2	TRDJ1	large	CACDTLLGDTSQDDKLIF	TGTGCCTGTGACACCTTGCTGGGGGACACTTCCCAGGACGATAAACTCATCTTT
-	TRDV1	TRDJ1	large	CALGESWGPSSGWPYTDKLIF	TGTGCTCTTGGGGAAAGTTGGGGGCCTTCCTCTGGGTGGCCGTACACCGATAAACTCATCTTT
TRDD3	TRDV1	TRDJ1	few	CALGVSPYWGIYHSYTDKLIF	TGTGCTCTTGGGGTTTCCCCCTACTGGGGGATCTATCACTCGTACACCGATAAACTCATCTTT
TRDD3	TRDV1	TRDJ1	medium-sized	CALGELSSLRQWGINDKLIF	TGTGCTCTTGGGGAACTCAGTTCCCTACGTCAGTGGGGGATAAACGATAAACTCATCTTT
-	TRDV1	TRDJ2	-	CALGESWGNWVRTAQLFF	TGTGCTCTTGGGGAATCCTGGGGCAACTGGGTAAGGACAGCACAACTCTTCTTT
TRDD3	TRDV2	TRDJ1	-	CACDTLLGDTGFLNTDKLIF	TGTGCCTGTGACACCCTACTGGGGGATACGGGCTTCCTTAACACCGATAAACTCATCTTT
-	TRDV2	TRDJ1	medium-sized	CACDFISGGTDKLIF	TGTGCCTGTGACTTCATTTCGGGTGGAACCGATAAACTCATCTTT
TRDD2	TRDV1	TRDJ3	few	CALGERPSYVSTTLSSWDTRQMFF	TGTGCTCTTGGGGAGCGGCCTTCCTACGTCTCCACCACCCTTAGCTCCTGGGACACCCGACAGATGTTTTTC
-	TRDV1	TRDJ2	medium-sized	CALGELPLTYRAILTAQLFF	TGTGCTCTTGGGGAGCTTCCGCTAACCTACCGTGCGATTTTGACAGCACAACTCTTCTTT
-	TRDV2	TRDJ1	-	CACDPVGGGYTDKLIF	TGTGCCTGTGACCCAGTCGGGGGCGGGTACACCGATAAACTCATCTTT
-	TRDV2	TRDJ3	large	CACDSLRDGSSWDTRQMFF	TGTGCCTGTGACTCTCTAAGAGACGGAAGCTCCTGGGACACCCGACAGATGTTTTTC
-	TRDV2	TRDJ1	large	CACDALLGSPPLKLIF	TGTGCCTGTGACGCCTTATTGGGGAGCCCCCCCTTAAAACTCATCTTT
TRDD3	TRDV2	TRDJ1	medium-sized	CACDTLTGGYARSYTDKLIF	TGTGCCTGTGACACCCTTACTGGGGGATACGCTAGGTCCTACACCGATAAACTCATCTTT
TRDD3	TRDV1	TRDJ1	medium-sized	CALGELNPVTIPYWGIPWYTDKLIF	TGTGCTCTTGGGGAACTAAATCCGGTCACGATTCCGTACTGGGGGATACCTTGGTACACCGATAAACTCATCTTT
-	TRDV2	TRDJ1	large	CACDTVGVPTDKLIF	TGTGCCTGTGACACGGTGGGGGTCCCCACCGATAAACTCATCTTT
-	TRDV2	TRDJ3	medium-sized	CACDTLLVAETWDTRQMFF	TGTGCCTGTGACACACTACTGGTGGCCGAAACCTGGGACACCCGACAGATGTTTTTC
TRDD3	TRDV1	TRDJ1	-	CALGEIRTRRLGDNKLIF	TGTGCTCTTGGGGAAATAAGGACCCGTCGACTGGGGGACAATAAACTCATCTTT
-	TRDV1	TRDJ1	few	CALGATRARGLELIF	TGTGCTCTTGGGGCGACCCGGGCCAGAGGTCTGGAGCTCATCTTT
TRDD3	TRDV2	TRDJ1	medium-sized	CACDPLLGDTRDTDKLIF	TGTGCCTGTGACCCACTACTGGGGGATACGCGGGACACCGATAAACTCATCTTT
TRDD3	TRAV29/DV5	TRDJ2	medium-sized	CAASGFHWGTTAAQLFF	TGTGCAGCAAGCGGGTTCCACTGGGGGACAACGGCAGCACAACTCTTCTTT
-	TRDV2	TRDJ1	medium-sized	CACDTVGNTDKLIF	TGTGCCTGTGACACCGTGGGAAACACCGATAAACTCATCTTT
-	TRAV29/DV5	TRDJ1	-	CAASGMPLRDGPLRLRDTDKLIF	TGTGCAGCAAGCGGTATGCCACTACGGGATGGACCACTACGGCTAAGAGACACCGATAAACTCATCTTT
TRDD3	TRDV2	TRDJ1	medium-sized	CACDTVGLGEYTDKLIF	TGTGCCTGTGACACCGTCGGTCTGGGGGAGTACACCGATAAACTCATCTTT
-	TRAV29/DV5	TRDJ1	-	CAASASATGHGPDKLIF	TGTGCAGCAAGCGCGTCTGCGACTGGGCACGGGCCCGATAAACTCATCTTT
-	TRDV1	TRDJ1	medium-sized	CALGERTYGDAYDKLIF	TGTGCTCTTGGGGAACGCACCTACGGGGATGCTTACGATAAACTCATCTTT
-	TRDV2	TRDJ1	medium-sized	CACDTLGEADKLIF	TGTGCCTGTGACACACTGGGAGAAGCCGATAAACTCATCTTT
TRDD3	TRDV2	TRDJ1	medium-sized	CACDALPDLTGGSYTDKLIF	TGTGCCTGTGACGCCCTTCCAGACCTTACTGGGGGTTCGTACACCGATAAACTCATCTTT
TRDD3	TRDV2	TRDJ3	medium-sized	CACDTAGGRATWDTRQMFF	TGTGCCTGTGACACCGCTGGGGGACGTGCAACCTGGGACACCCGACAGATGTTTTTC